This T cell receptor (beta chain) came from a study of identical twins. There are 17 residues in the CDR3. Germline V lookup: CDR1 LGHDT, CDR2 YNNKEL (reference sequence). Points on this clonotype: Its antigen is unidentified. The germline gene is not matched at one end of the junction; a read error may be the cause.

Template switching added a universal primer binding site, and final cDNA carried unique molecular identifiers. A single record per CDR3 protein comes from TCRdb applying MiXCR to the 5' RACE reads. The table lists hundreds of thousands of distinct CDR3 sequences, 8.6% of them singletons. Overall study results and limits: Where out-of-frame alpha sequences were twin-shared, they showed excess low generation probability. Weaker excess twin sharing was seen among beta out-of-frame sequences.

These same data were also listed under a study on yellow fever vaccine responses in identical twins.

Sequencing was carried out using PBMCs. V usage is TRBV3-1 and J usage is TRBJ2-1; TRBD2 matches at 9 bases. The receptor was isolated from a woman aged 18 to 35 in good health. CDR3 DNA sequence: TGTGCCTGCAGCCAAGGGGGTTTAGCGGGGGACTACAATGAGCAGTTCTTC. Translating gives CACSQGGLAGDYNEQFF.